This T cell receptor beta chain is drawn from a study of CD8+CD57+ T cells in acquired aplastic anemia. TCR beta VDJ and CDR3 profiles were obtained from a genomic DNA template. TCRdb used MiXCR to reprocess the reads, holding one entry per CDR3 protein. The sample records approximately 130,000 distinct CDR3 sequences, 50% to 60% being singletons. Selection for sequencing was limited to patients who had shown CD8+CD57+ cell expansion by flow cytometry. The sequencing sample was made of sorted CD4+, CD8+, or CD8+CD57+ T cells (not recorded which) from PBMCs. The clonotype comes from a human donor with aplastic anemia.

CDR3 coding DNA: TGCAGTGCTAAAGCTGGACAGGGGCATCAGCCCCAGCATTTT. It encodes CSAKAGQGHQPQHF. The chain combines TRBV20-1 with TRBJ1-5, with 9 positions matching TRBD1. CDR1 and CDR2 from the germline V gene are DFQATT and SNEGSKA (reference sequence). The V segment lost 4 bases and the J segment 5 bases; nucleotides outside the gene matches: 6. The CDR3 spans 14 residues.